This T cell receptor beta chain was retrieved from a study of OX40 agonist ivuxolimab in advanced cancers. Whole-study results and caveats: Antigen specificity was not determined for the expanded peripheral T cells. Dosing at 0.1 to 3.0 mg/kg was accompanied by clonal expansion of CD4+ and CD8+ blood T cells by week 6.

Produced via immunoSEQ multiplex PCR; TCRdb's table is partial and in-frame only. The table has around 150,000 clones, 94% seen once; the top ten hold just over 0.3%. Notes on this clone: Its antigen is not known.

Excluded were patients having autoimmune disease history or systemic immunosuppression. The source is an adult with an advanced solid tumor such as melanoma, head and neck, liver or kidney cancer. This specimen consisted of CD4+ or CD8+ T cells sorted from blood, obtained in a trial of the OX40 agonist ivuxolimab.

The CDR3, as DNA: TGTGCCTGGAGTGCCCCCGGGAGGGGGCGCCGCTACGAGCAGTACTTC. This codes for CAWSAPGRGRRYEQYF. The chain employs TRBV30 and TRBJ2-7, with TRBD2 as a possible D gene (8 bases). Between the trimmed V and J ends, which lost 1 base and 3 bases, there was a span of 19 bases. Germline V gives CDR1 GTSNPN, CDR2 SVGIG (reference sequence). The CDR3 has 16 amino acids.